This T cell receptor beta chain was documented in a study of T-cell reconstitution after alpha-beta-depleted transplantation in children. In its sample, this clonotype was seen many times. The TCRbeta library incorporated unique molecular identifiers. TCRdb reanalysed the PCR reads using MiXCR and keeps one entry per CDR3 protein. Of about 400,000 distinct CDR3 sequences listed, 13% were seen once; the top ten hold around 4.1%. CDR3 length: 18 amino acids. Germline values: CDR1 LGHDT, CDR2 YNNKEL (reference sequence). Between the trimmed V and J ends, which lost 0 bases and 3 bases, there was a span of 19 bases.

This TCR derives from a human donor who donated a stem cell graft to a child with Fanconi anemia. The sample here was PBMCs, taken from the stem cell graft. The genes are TRBV3-1 and TRBJ2-3, with no clear D. CDR3 sequence: CASSQDIERASTTDTQYF. The CDR3 nucleotides read TGTGCCAGCAGCCAAGATATTGAACGGGCCTCGACTACAGATACGCAGTATTTT.